The clone carrying this TCR beta chain was found a few times. The data derive from a study of T-cell memory formation after mild COVID-19. Study background: Clustering of TCRs was largely donor specific.

TCRdb reanalysed the 5' RACE reads using MiXCR and keeps one entry per CDR3 protein. The data show 550,000 to 700,000 distinct CDR3 sequences, 17% seen once. Trimming took 2 bases from V and 8 from J, leaving 7 bases between them. CDR1 SQVTM and CDR2 ANQGSEA come from the germline V gene. The CDR3 spans 11 residues. Sequencing was carried out using PBMCs or a T cell subset sorted from them (not recorded which). V gene TRBV29-1 combines with J gene TRBJ2-1; D is unresolved. The receptor's source is an adult woman who had mild COVID-19 (a few samples of this study predate the infection). Cell type and time point are not known. The CDR3 DNA reads TGCAGCGTTGAAAATTTTGATGAGCAGTTCTTC. Translation gives CSVENFDEQFF.